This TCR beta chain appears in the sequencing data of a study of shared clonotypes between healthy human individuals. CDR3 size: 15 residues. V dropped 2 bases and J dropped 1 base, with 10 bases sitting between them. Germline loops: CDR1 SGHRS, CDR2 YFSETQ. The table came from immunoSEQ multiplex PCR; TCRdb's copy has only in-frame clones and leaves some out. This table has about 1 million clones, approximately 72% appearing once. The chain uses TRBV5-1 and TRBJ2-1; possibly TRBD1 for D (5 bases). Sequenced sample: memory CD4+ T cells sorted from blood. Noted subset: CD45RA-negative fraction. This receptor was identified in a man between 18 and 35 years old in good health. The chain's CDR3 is CASSFQGTSYNEQFF. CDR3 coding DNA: TGCGCCAGCAGCTTCCAGGGTACTTCCTACAATGAGCAGTTCTTC.